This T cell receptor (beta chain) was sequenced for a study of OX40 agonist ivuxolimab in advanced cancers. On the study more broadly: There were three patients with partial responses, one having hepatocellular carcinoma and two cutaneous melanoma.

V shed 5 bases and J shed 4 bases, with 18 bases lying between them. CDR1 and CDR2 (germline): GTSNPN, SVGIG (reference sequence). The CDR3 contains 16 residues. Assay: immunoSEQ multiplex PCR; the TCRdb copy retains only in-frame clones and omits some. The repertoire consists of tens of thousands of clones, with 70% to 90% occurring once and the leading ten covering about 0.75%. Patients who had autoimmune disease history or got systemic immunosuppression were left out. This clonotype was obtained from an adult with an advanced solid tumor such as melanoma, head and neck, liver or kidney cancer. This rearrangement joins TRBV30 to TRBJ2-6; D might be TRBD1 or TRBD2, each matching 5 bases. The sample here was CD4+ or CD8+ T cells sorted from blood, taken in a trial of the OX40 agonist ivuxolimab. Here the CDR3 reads CAWGSWDGAGANVLTF. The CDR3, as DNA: TGTGCCTGGGGATCCTGGGACGGCGCAGGGGCCAACGTCCTGACTTTC.